A single sample gave rise to the 32 T cell receptor beta chains below, sequenced in a study of T cells in Graves' hyperthyroidism and ophthalmopathy. Researchers took RNA transcripts and amplified the TCR beta CDR3 regions from them. The TCR CDR3 was amplified in a first-round RT-PCR using the HTBI primer set. MiXCR, applied by TCRdb to the multiplex PCR reads, yields one record per CDR3 protein. The sample shows a few hundred thousand distinct CDR3 sequences, under 15% of them seen only once. Material for sequencing was blood. These receptors were obtained from a woman aged 25 to 45 with Graves' hyperthyroidism.

V is TRBV7-9 and J is TRBJ2-1; 8 positions agree with TRBD1. J was trimmed by 5 bases and V by 5 bases; bases with no gene match: 5. Germline V gives CDR1 SEHNR, CDR2 FQNEAQ (reference sequence). This CDR3 contains 14 residues. The CDR3 loop reads CASSHETGDNEQFF. The CDR3, as DNA: TGTGCCAGCAGCCACGAGACAGGGGACAATGAGCAGTTCTTC.

This clonotype was found many times. The V and J genes are TRBV28 and TRBJ2-7, with D possibly TRBD2 on 6 matching bases. Per the germline V gene, CDR1 is MDHEN and CDR2 is SYDVKM. CDR3 length: 15 amino acids. Trimming took 4 bases from V and 1 from J, leaving 14 bases between them. The CDR3 DNA follows: TGTGCCAGCAGTTCGACTAGTCTGGGATCCTACGAGCAGTACTTC. This translates into CASSSTSLGSYEQYF.

The V call is TRBV24-1, the J call TRBJ2-5; TRBD1 aligns across 11 bases. This CDR3 spans 16 amino acids. V was pared by 1 base and J by 4 bases, with 4 bases of the junction left unmatched. The germline CDR1 and CDR2 sequences are KGHDR and SFDVKD. CDR3 DNA sequence: TGTGCCACCAGTGATTTAGCCGGGACAGGGGGAGAGACCCAGTACTTC. It yields the protein CATSDLAGTGGETQYF.

V is TRBV4-2 and J is TRBJ2-2; unclear D gene. The V end lost 5 bases, the J end lost 0 bases, and 13 bases lay between the germline ends. Germline V gives CDR1 LGHNA, CDR2 YNFKEQ. This CDR3 contains 16 residues. CDR3 region: CASSVDNSANTGELFF. The CDR3 DNA sequence: TGTGCCAGCAGCGTCGACAACTCCGCGAACACCGGGGAGCTGTTTTTT.

This clonotype appeared many times. The rearrangement uses TRBV6-1 and TRBJ2-5; 7 positions agree with TRBD1. The CDR3 is made up of 15 amino acids. J gave up 2 bases and V 6 bases, and 9 bases lay outside the gene matches. Germline-derived CDR1 and CDR2 are MNHNS and SASEGT. The CDR3: CASSGTDRVQETQYF. The DNA of the CDR3 is TGTGCCAGCAGCGGTACTGACAGGGTACAAGAGACCCAGTACTTC.

As DNA, the CDR3 is TGTGCCAGTAGCCCGGACAATTCCTACAATGAGCAGTTCTTC. This gives the protein CASSPDNSYNEQFF. The J gene is TRBJ2-1, the V gene TRBV19, with D possibly being TRBD1 (5 bases). Trimming took off 6 bases at V and 1 base at J, with 10 bases between the two ends. The CDR3 totals 14 residues. From germline, CDR1 is LNHDA and CDR2 SQIVND (reference sequence).

CDR3 sequence: CASSLETGVTDTQYF. The DNA of the CDR3 is TGCGCCAGCAGCTTAGAGACAGGGGTTACAGATACGCAGTATTTT. The chain combines TRBV4-1 with TRBJ2-3; 8 nucleotides agree with TRBD1. The CDR3 totals 15 residues. Germline lookup yields CDR1 MGHRA and CDR2 YSYEKL. V was clipped by 5 bases and J by 3 bases; unmatched bases: 7.

Worth noting for this clonotype: Since a much larger clone is just one base distant, this may be a read error. The gene calls are TRBV6-9 and TRBJ2-3; possible D gene TRBD2, 6 bases. The CDR3 spans 15 residues. The germline gives CDR1 MNHGY, CDR2 SVAAGI. For the CDR3, the DNA is TGTGCCAGCGGTTACGGCGGGACCTACACAGATACGCAGTATTTT. Translated, it gives CASGYGGTYTDTQYF.

This clonotype has more than one count but fewer than ten. This chain uses TRBV3-1 with TRBJ2-1, with TRBD2 as a possible D gene (6 bases). Trimming shortened V by 5 bases and J by 7 bases, and 21 bases separated the two germline ends. This CDR3 has 16 residues. Per germline, CDR1 LGHDT and CDR2 YNNKEL (reference sequence). The CDR3 region has the DNA TGTGCCAGCAGCAAGGGGAGGACCGAGTACTGGAATGAGCAGTTCTTC. It is translated as CASSKGRTEYWNEQFF.

V is TRBV3-1 and J is TRBJ2-7; D is ambiguous. The CDR3 extends over 15 amino acids. CDR1 is LGHDT, CDR2 YNNKEL, per germline (reference sequence). V gave up 3 bases and J gave up 4 bases, with 16 bases separating them. The CDR3 sequence: CASSQAGNSFYEQYF. Here the CDR3 DNA reads TGTGCCAGCAGCCAGGCAGGTAATTCCTTTTACGAGCAGTACTTC.

A few counts support this clonotype. This clone may be a read error of a much larger clone one base away. The V call is TRBV20-1, the J call TRBJ2-5; D call uncertain. Germline V gives CDR1 DFQATT, CDR2 SNEGSKA (reference sequence). This CDR3 contains 14 residues. The CDR3 loop is CSAPGRLGQGTQYF. The CDR3 nucleotides read TGCAGTGCTCCCGGGCGGCTAGGGCAAGGGACCCAGTACTTC.

V is TRBV20-1 and J is TRBJ2-7; D not certain. Germline V gives CDR1 DFQATT, CDR2 SNEGSKA (reference sequence). This CDR3 has 16 residues. Trimming cost V 2 bases and J 4 bases, with 21 bases left between them. CDR3 sequence (DNA): TGCAGTGCTAGAAATCTCGGTCGTTCCAGCGTGTACGAGCAGTACTTC. It specifies CSARNLGRSSVYEQYF.

There are a few counts of this clonotype. The CDR3, as DNA: TGCAGTGCTAGGGGGACAGGGGCCGGTCGGACAGATACGCAGTATTTT. Its protein is CSARGTGAGRTDTQYF. The gene calls are TRBV20-1 and TRBJ2-3, with 10 nucleotides matching TRBD1. V was clipped by 3 bases and J by 3 bases; unmatched bases: 9. There are 16 residues in the CDR3. Looked up from germline, CDR1 is DFQATT and CDR2 is SNEGSKA (reference sequence).

A few counts support this clonotype. V usage is TRBV20-1 and J usage is TRBJ2-7; 7 nucleotides agree with TRBD1. The CDR3 runs to 16 residues. V was clipped by 3 bases and J by 2 bases; unmatched bases: 13. Germline CDR1 DFQATT, CDR2 SNEGSKA (reference sequence). CDR3 region: CSARPPPQGQPYEQYF. The CDR3 coding sequence is TGCAGTGCTAGGCCCCCTCCCCAGGGACAGCCCTACGAGCAGTACTTC.

This clonotype has a count of ten or more. CDR3 in DNA: TGTGCCTGGAGTCCCCCCGGGGCAGGTTCACCCCTCCACTTT. This codes for CAWSPPGAGSPLHF. The V call is TRBV30, the J call TRBJ1-6; a weak D match, TRBD1 (5 bases). Trimming pared 2 bases from V and 9 bases from J, leaving 14 bases between. From germline, CDR1 is GTSNPN and CDR2 SVGIG (reference sequence). The CDR3 totals 14 residues.

This chain joins TRBV19 and TRBJ2-3; D possibly corresponds to TRBD1 (5 bases). The germline V and J ends were trimmed by 2 bases and 5 bases, with 8 bases remaining between them. The CDR3 loop spans 13 amino acids. CDR1 and CDR2 from the germline V gene are LNHDA and SQIVND (reference sequence). This CDR3 reads CASSIPTVDTQYF. The CDR3 DNA sequence: TGTGCCAGTAGTATACCGACAGTAGATACGCAGTATTTT. The whole variable domain, filled in from reference TRBV19 and TRBJ2-3, reads DGGITQSPKYLFRKEGQNVTLSCEQNLNHDAMYWYRQDPGQGLRLIYYSQIVNDFQKGDIAEGYSVSREKKESFPLTVTSAQKNPTAFYLCASSIPTVDTQYFGPGTRLTVL.

This clonotype appeared many times. The CDR3 sequence: CASSQGDGAFTF. DNA of the CDR3: TGTGCCAGCAGCCAAGGCGACGGAGCTTTCACCTTC. V usage is TRBV3-1 and J usage is TRBJ1-2; D gene unclear. Germline V gives CDR1 LGHDT, CDR2 YNNKEL (reference sequence). The CDR3 is made up of 12 amino acids. Trimming cost V 1 base and J 13 bases, with 13 bases left between them. The whole variable domain, remainder taken from reference TRBV3-1 and TRBJ1-2, is DTAVSQTPKYLVTQMGNDKSIKCEQNLGHDTMYWYKQDSKKFLKIMFSYNNKELIINETVPNRFSPKSPDKAHLNLHINSLELGDSAVYFCASSQGDGAFTFGSGTRLTVV.

The CDR3 here is CASSSGSLEQYF. The CDR3 DNA is TGTGCCAGCAGCTCCGGTTCACTGGAGCAGTACTTC. J is TRBJ2-7 and V is TRBV13, with D unresolved. Germline values: CDR1 PRHDT, CDR2 FYEKMQ (reference sequence). The germline V and J ends were trimmed by 4 bases and 7 bases, with 11 bases remaining between them. This CDR3 comprises 12 residues.

The V call is TRBV4-1, the J call TRBJ2-2; 7 bases line up with TRBD2. The CDR3 spans 15 residues. Germline V gene sequence: CDR1 MGHRA, CDR2 YSYEKL. The V gene end was trimmed by 11 bases and the J gene end by 6 bases; junction bases not matched to a gene: 15. CDR3 nucleotides: TGCGCCTGTCGGGCGGGAGCCTCCCTCGCCGGGGAGCTGTTTTTT. It is translated as CACRAGASLAGELFF.

Regarding this clonotype: The junction differs from germline at one of its ends, possibly a read error. The V call is TRBV20-1, the J call TRBJ2-3; 8 bases line up with TRBD2. The CDR3 spans 16 residues. Germline loops: CDR1 DFQATT, CDR2 SNEGSKA (reference sequence). Written as DNA, the CDR3 is TGCAGTGCTAGAGATCATCAGCGGGAGATGACAGGTACGCAGTATTTT. It specifies CSARDHQREMTGTQYF.

The chain joins TRBV20-1 to TRBJ2-1; D ambiguous. The germline V gene has CDR1 DFQATT and CDR2 SNEGSKA (reference sequence). Trimming shortened V by 8 bases and J by 0 bases, and 11 bases separated the two germline ends. The CDR3 spans 13 residues. CDR3 in DNA: TGCAGTTCGGTGGGAAGCTCCTACAATGAGCAGTTCTTC. This gives the protein CSSVGSSYNEQFF.

The chain recombines TRBV5-4 with TRBJ2-5, with a tentative D call TRBD1 (6 bases). Trimming removed 1 base at V and 0 bases at J, with 22 bases between. Germline values: CDR1 SGHNT, CDR2 YYREEE (reference sequence). The CDR3 consists of 19 residues. CDR3 coding DNA: TGTGCCAGCAGCTTGCTGAACAGGGACCCTTCCGACAACCAAGAGACCCAGTACTTC. Translating gives CASSLLNRDPSDNQETQYF.

Notes on this clonotype: A junction boundary mismatches the germline segment, possibly from a read error. The chain is built from TRBV28 and TRBJ2-3; D assignment may be TRBD1 or TRBD2 (5 bases each). This CDR3 region has 18 residues. CDR1 and CDR2 from the germline V gene are MDHEN and SYDVKM. CDR3 sequence: CASSFGALWGRSIDTQYF. CDR3 nucleotides: TGTGCCAGCAGTTTTGGTGCCCTTTGGGGACGGAGCATAGATACGCAGTATTTT.

The DNA of the CDR3 is TGCAGCGGAATGGGACAGGGCGCCCTCGAGCAGTTCTTC. Its translation: CSGMGQGALEQFF. J is TRBJ2-1 and V is TRBV29-1, with 9 bases aligning to TRBD1. This CDR3 is 13 amino acids long. Germline loops: CDR1 SQVTM, CDR2 ANQGSEA. With V trimmed by 7 bases and J by 10 bases, 11 bases remained unmatched.

The chain couples TRBV25-1 to TRBJ2-3; no clear D. CDR1 MGHDK and CDR2 SYGVNS come from the germline V gene. V lost 1 base to trimming and J lost 0 bases, with 26 bases between them. The CDR3 extends over 21 amino acids. The CDR3 DNA sequence: TGTGCCAGCAGTGAATTAATTTGGTTTGGCGTATCCTGCACTAGCACAGATACGCAGTATTTT. It is translated as CASSELIWFGVSCTSTDTQYF.

The chain has TRBV20-1 and TRBJ2-3; 10 bases match TRBD2. V trimming: 6 bases; J trimming: 5 bases; junction bases outside the gene matches: 5. Germline V CDR1 and CDR2: DFQATT, SNEGSKA (reference sequence). The CDR3 is made up of 13 amino acids. CDR3 nucleotides: TGCAGTGCGCAAAGACTAGCGGGAGATACGCAGTATTTT. This translates into CSAQRLAGDTQYF.

Many counts were recorded for this clonotype. The chain couples TRBV7-9 to TRBJ2-1, with TRBD2 identical over 8 bases. CDR3 length: 14 amino acids. The V segment lost 6 bases and the J segment 3 bases; nucleotides outside the gene matches: 4. Germline V lookup: CDR1 SEHNR, CDR2 FQNEAQ (reference sequence). The CDR3 protein is CASSISGIYNEQFF. The DNA for the CDR3 is TGTGCCAGCAGTATTAGCGGGATCTACAATGAGCAGTTCTTC.

This clonotype has a count of ten or more. The chain carries TRBV27 and TRBJ2-3; perhaps TRBD2 as D (6 bases). CDR1 MNHEY and CDR2 SMNVEV come from the germline V gene (reference sequence). The CDR3 consists of 13 residues. Deletions cut 5 bases from V and 7 bases from J, with 13 bases between. The CDR3 DNA sequence: TGTGCCAGCAGTGAGCGGGCATCGTATACGCAGTATTTT. Translated, it gives CASSERASYTQYF.

This clonotype was recorded many times. The V and J genes are TRBV28 and TRBJ1-4, with D uncertain. The CDR3 loop spans 14 amino acids. V lost 3 bases to trimming and J lost 4 bases, with 9 bases between them. Germline loops: CDR1 MDHEN, CDR2 SYDVKM. The CDR3 loop reads CASSFATVNEKLFF. CDR3 nucleotides: TGTGCCAGCAGTTTTGCCACTGTTAATGAAAAACTGTTTTTT.

This clonotype was seen only a few times. The V call is TRBV7-9, the J call TRBJ2-1; tentatively, D is TRBD2 (5 bases). This CDR3 contains 11 residues. V shed 10 bases and J shed 9 bases, with 13 bases lying between them. Germline lookup yields CDR1 SEHNR and CDR2 FQNEAQ (reference sequence). The CDR3 DNA reads TGTGCCATCTCAACGGGGATTGAGCAGTTCTTC. This encodes CAISTGIEQFF.

This clonotype has just a few counts. The chain carries TRBV30 and TRBJ1-2; no firm D call. This CDR3 is built from 8 residues. The ends were cut back, 6 bases at V and 4 bases at J, with 0 bases in the middle. Germline assignment: CDR1 GTSNPN and CDR2 SVGIG (reference sequence). Written as DNA, the CDR3 is TGTGCCTGCTATGGCTACACCTTC. Translated, it gives CACYGYTF.

The sample holds a few counts of this clonotype. The rearrangement uses TRBV28 and TRBJ1-4, with no clear D. Trimming took off 7 bases at V and 0 bases at J, with 9 bases between the two ends. CDR1 and CDR2 (germline): MDHEN, SYDVKM. This CDR3 spans 14 amino acids. CDR3 coding DNA: TGTGCCAGCATTGGGATTCCAACTAATGAAAAACTGTTTTTT. Its translation: CASIGIPTNEKLFF.